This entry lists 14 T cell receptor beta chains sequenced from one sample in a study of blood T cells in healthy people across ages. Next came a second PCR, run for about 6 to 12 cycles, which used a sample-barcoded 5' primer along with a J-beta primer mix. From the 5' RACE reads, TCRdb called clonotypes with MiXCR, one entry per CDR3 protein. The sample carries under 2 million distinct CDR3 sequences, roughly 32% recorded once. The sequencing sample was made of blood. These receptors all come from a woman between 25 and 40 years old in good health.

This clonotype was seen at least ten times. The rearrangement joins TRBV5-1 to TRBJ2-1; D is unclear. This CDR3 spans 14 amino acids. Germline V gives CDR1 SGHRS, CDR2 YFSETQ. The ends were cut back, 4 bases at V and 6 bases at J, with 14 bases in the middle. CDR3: CASSLRTRGNEQFF. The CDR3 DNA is TGCGCCAGCAGCCTGAGGACCCGTGGCAATGAGCAGTTCTTC.

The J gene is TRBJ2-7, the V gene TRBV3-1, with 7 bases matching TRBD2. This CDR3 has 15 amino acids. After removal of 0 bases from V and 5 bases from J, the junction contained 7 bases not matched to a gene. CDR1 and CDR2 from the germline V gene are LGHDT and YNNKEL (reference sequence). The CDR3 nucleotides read TGTGCCAGCAGCCAAGATTTGTGGGAGGGTGACGAGCAGTACTTC. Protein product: CASSQDLWEGDEQYF.

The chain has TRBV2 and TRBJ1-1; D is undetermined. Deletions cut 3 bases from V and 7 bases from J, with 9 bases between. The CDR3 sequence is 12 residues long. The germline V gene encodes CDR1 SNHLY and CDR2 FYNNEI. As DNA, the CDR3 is TGTGCCAGCAGTGAGGTCCCGGTTGAAGCTTTCTTT. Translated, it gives CASSEVPVEAFF.

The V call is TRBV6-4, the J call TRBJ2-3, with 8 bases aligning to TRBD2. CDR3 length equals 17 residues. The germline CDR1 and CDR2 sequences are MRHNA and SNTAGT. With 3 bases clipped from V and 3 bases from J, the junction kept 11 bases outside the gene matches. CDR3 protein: CASSDHSGEALTDTQYF. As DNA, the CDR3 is TGTGCCAGCAGTGATCATAGCGGGGAGGCCCTGACAGATACGCAGTATTTT.

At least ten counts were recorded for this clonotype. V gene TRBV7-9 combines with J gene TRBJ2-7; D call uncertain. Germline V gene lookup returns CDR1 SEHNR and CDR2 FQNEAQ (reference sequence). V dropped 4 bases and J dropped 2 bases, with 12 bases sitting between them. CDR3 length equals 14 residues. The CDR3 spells CASSSGRPTYEQYF. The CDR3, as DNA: TGTGCCAGCAGCTCCGGACGGCCTACCTACGAGCAGTACTTC.

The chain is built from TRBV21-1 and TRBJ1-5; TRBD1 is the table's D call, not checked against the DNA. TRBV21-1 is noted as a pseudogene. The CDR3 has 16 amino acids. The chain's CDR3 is CASSKVRTASNQPQHF. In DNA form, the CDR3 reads TGTGCCAGCAGCAAAGTTAGGACAGCAAGCAATCAGCCCCAGCATTTT.

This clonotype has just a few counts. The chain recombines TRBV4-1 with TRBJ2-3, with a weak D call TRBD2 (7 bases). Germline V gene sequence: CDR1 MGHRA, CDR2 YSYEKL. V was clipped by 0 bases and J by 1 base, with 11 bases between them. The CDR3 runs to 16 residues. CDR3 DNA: TGCGCCAGCAGCCAAGATAGGGGGGGGCGCACAGATACGCAGTATTTT. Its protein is CASSQDRGGRTDTQYF.

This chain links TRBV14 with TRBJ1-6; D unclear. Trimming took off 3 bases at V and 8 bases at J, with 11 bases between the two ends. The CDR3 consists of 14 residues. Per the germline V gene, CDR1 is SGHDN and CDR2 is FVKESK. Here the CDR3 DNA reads TGTGCCAGCAGCCATGACGGACCATATTCACCCCTCCACTTT. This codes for CASSHDGPYSPLHF.

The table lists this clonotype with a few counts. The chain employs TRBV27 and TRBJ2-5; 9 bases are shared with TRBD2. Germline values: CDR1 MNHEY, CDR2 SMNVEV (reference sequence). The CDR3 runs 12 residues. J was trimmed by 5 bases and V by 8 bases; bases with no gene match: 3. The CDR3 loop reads CASWTSVETQYF. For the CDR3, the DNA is TGTGCCAGCTGGACTAGCGTGGAGACCCAGTACTTC.

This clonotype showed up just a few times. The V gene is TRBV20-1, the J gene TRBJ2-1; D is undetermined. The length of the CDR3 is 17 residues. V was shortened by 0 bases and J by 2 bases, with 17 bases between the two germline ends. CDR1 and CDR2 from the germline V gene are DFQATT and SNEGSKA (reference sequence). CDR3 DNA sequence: TGCAGTGCTAGAGATCCAAGTGCCTCCAGTCCCTACAATGAGCAGTTCTTC. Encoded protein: CSARDPSASSPYNEQFF.

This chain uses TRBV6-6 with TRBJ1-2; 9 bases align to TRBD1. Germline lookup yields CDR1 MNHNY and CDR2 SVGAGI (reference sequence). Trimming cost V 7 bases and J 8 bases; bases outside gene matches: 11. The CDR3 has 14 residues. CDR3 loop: CASTPEGTGYGYTF. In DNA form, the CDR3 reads TGTGCCAGCACCCCGGAGGGGACAGGGTACGGCTACACCTTC.

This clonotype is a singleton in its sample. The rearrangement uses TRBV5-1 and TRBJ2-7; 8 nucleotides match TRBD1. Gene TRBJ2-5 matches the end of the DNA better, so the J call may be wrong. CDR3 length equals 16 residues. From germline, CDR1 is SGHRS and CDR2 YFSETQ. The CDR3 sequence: CASSFSPLGQGETQYF. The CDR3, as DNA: TGCGCCAGCAGCTTCTCCCCCCTTGGACAGGGTGAGACCCAGTACTTC.

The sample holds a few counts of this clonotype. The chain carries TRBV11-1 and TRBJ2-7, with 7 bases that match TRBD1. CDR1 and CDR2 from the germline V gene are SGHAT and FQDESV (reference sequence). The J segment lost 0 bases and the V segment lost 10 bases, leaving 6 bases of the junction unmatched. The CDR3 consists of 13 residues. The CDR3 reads CATKDRLSYEQYF. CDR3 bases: TGTGCCACCAAGGACAGGCTCTCCTACGAGCAGTACTTC.

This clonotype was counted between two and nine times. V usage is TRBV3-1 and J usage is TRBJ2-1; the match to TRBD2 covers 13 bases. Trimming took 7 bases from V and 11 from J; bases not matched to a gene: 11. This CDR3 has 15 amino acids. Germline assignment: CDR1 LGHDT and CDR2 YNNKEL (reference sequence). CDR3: CASMGTSGVVLQQFF. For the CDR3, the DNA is TGTGCCAGCATGGGGACTAGCGGGGTAGTGTTGCAGCAGTTCTTC.